Reported below is one TCR beta chain. Clones were sequenced by immunoSEQ multiplex PCR, and TCRdb holds only the in-frame ones, with some missing. The sample shows about 390,000 clones, about 87% of them seen only once. The sample comes from a study of blood T cell repertoires in COVID-19. Study overall: The United States, Italy and Spain provided the acute and convalescent COVID-19 samples. PBMCs, B-cell-depleted T cells, or T cells were the source of the cDNA or gDNA that made up the material.

The CDR3 has 13 residues. The germline gives CDR1 SNHLY, CDR2 FYNNEI. The V and J ends lost 6 bases and 6 bases, in that order; junction bases with no gene match: 4. The receptor was isolated from a woman between 45 and 60 years old who had recovered from COVID-19. This chain links TRBV2 with TRBJ1-5; 8 bases agree with TRBD1. Sample: PBMCs or T cells enriched from blood (not recorded which). CDR3 DNA sequence: TGTGCCAGCAGGGCCACAGGGGGTCAGCCCCAGCATTTT. This codes for CASRATGGQPQHF. Full variable domain (outside the CDR3, taken from reference TRBV2 and TRBJ1-5): EPEVTQTPSHQVTQMGQEVILRCVPISNHLYFYWYRQILGQKVEFLVSFYNNEISEKSEIFDDQFSVERPDGSNFTLKIRSTKLEDSAMYFCASRATGGQPQHFGDGTRLSIL.